One and the same sample provided the 13 T cell receptor beta chains below, sequenced in a study of blood T cell repertoires in COVID-19. Assay used: immunoSEQ multiplex PCR; TCRdb lists only in-frame clones, some missing. This table has over 200,000 clones, roughly nine tenths appearing once. The specimen was PBMCs or T cells enriched from blood (not recorded which). The source of these receptors is a woman aged 45-59 years in a cohort exposed to, infected with or recovered from COVID-19 (not recorded which).

This chain connects TRBV14 to TRBJ1-4; 8 bases are a match to TRBD1. The germline CDR1 and CDR2 sequences are SGHDN and FVKESK. The ends lost 0 bases at V and 9 bases at J; junction bases unmatched: 3. The length of the CDR3 is 14 residues. The CDR3 reads CASSQESRGQKLFF. DNA for the CDR3: TGTGCCAGCAGCCAAGAGTCCAGGGGGCAAAAACTGTTTTTT.

The CDR3, as DNA: TGTGCCAGCAAAACAGTGTCCGGGGACAGGGGCATGGGCGCCGGGGAGCTGTTTTTT. Translated, it gives CASKTVSGDRGMGAGELFF. The chain recombines TRBV4-2 with TRBJ2-2; TRBD1 matches at 10 bases. The CDR3 spans 19 residues. The germline gives CDR1 LGHNA, CDR2 YNFKEQ. The V and J ends lost 7 bases and 6 bases, in that order; junction bases with no gene match: 20.

The CDR3 nucleotides are TGTGCCAGCAGTACCTCAACAGGGCTTTATGGCTACACCTTC. Translation gives CASSTSTGLYGYTF. The rearrangement uses TRBV28 and TRBJ1-2, with a tentative D call TRBD1 (6 bases). Germline V gene data show CDR1 as MDHEN and CDR2 as SYDVKM. CDR3 length: 14 residues. The germline V and J ends were trimmed by 5 bases and 5 bases, with 15 bases remaining between them.

V and J are TRBV7-3 and TRBJ2-1, with 7 bases fitting TRBD2. This CDR3 spans 15 amino acids. After removal of 3 bases from V and 2 bases from J, the junction contained 4 bases not matched to a gene. From germline, CDR1 is SGHTA and CDR2 FQGTGA. The CDR3 protein is CASSFGGGTYNEQFF. Here the CDR3 DNA reads TGTGCCAGCAGCTTCGGGGGAGGGACCTACAATGAGCAGTTCTTC.

The V and J genes are TRBV5-1 and TRBJ1-1; 8 bases line up with TRBD1. Germline V gives CDR1 SGHRS, CDR2 YFSETQ. The CDR3 extends over 15 amino acids. J lost 6 bases, V lost 0 bases, and 7 bases had no gene match. The CDR3 nucleotides read TGCGCCAGCAGCTTGGGACAGGGGAGGGAGGCTGAAGCTTTCTTT. Its translation: CASSLGQGREAEAFF.

The count of this clone is one. The J gene is TRBJ2-3, the V gene TRBV9; 11 nucleotides align to TRBD2. This CDR3 contains 15 residues. The germline V gene has CDR1 SGDLS and CDR2 YYNGEE. With 2 bases clipped from V and 4 bases from J, the junction kept 3 bases outside the gene matches. The CDR3 sequence: CASSVGTSGADTQYF. CDR3 in DNA: TGTGCCAGCAGCGTGGGGACTAGCGGCGCAGATACGCAGTATTTT.

This sequence joins TRBV12-3 or TRBV12-4 and TRBJ1-2; 7 bases map to TRBD1. The CDR3 length is 13 residues. The V segment lost 5 bases and the J segment 8 bases; nucleotides outside the gene matches: 8. The CDR3 spells CASSHRQGNGYTF. The CDR3 region has the DNA TGTGCCAGCAGTCATCGACAGGGTAACGGCTACACCTTC.

The chain employs TRBV7-2 and TRBJ2-3, with TRBD2 identical over 9 bases. The trim removed 2 bases at V and 3 bases at J, leaving 6 bases unmatched. In germline, CDR1 is SGHTA, CDR2 FQGNSA. The CDR3 is made up of 16 amino acids. Here the CDR3 DNA reads TGTGCCAGCAGCTTACAGGGCGGGGGGGCAACAGATACGCAGTATTTT. Protein product: CASSLQGGGATDTQYF.

The chain couples TRBV11-2 to TRBJ1-1, with D unresolved. The CDR3 loop spans 13 amino acids. Germline values: CDR1 SGHAT, CDR2 FQNNGV. The germline V and J ends were trimmed by 3 bases and 9 bases, with 14 bases remaining between them. The DNA of the CDR3 is TGTGCCAGCAGCTTCCTCGAGGAGGGCCAAGCTTTCTTT. It specifies CASSFLEEGQAFF.

This chain joins TRBV7-9 and TRBJ1-1, with D uncertain. Germline-derived CDR1 and CDR2 are SEHNR and FQNEAQ (reference sequence). V was shortened by 3 bases and J by 1 base, with 6 bases between the two germline ends. CDR3 length: 13 residues. The CDR3 reads CASSFSENTEAFF. In DNA form, the CDR3 reads TGTGCCAGCAGCTTTAGCGAGAACACTGAAGCTTTCTTT. Using reference TRBV7-9 and TRBJ1-1 for the parts outside the CDR3, the full variable domain is DTGVSQNPRHKITKRGQNVTFRCDPISEHNRLYWYRQTLGQGPEFLTYFQNEAQLEKSRLLSDRFSAERPKGSFSTLEIQRTEQGDSAMYLCASSFSENTEAFFGQGTRLTVV.

The chain recombines TRBV2 with TRBJ2-3, with D uncertain. V lost 7 bases, J lost 5 bases, and 13 bases lay in between. The CDR3 covers 13 residues. The germline CDR1 and CDR2 sequences are SNHLY and FYNNEI. CDR3: CASNNDRGDTQYF. The CDR3 DNA is TGTGCCAGCAATAACGACCGAGGAGATACGCAGTATTTT.

This clone appeared a single time. The chain's CDR3 is CAWSSQRGQGDEKLFF. CDR3 DNA sequence: TGTGCCTGGAGTAGCCAACGGGGACAGGGAGATGAAAAACTGTTTTTT. This chain links TRBV30 with TRBJ1-4; the match to TRBD1 covers 9 bases. CDR1 and CDR2 from the germline V gene are GTSNPN and SVGIG (reference sequence). The CDR3 spans 16 residues. V shed 2 bases and J 6 bases; nucleotides not matched to a gene: 10.

The V and J genes are TRBV7-3 and TRBJ2-2; 8 bases match TRBD2. V lost 5 bases, J lost 2 bases, and 13 bases stayed unmatched. The CDR3 has 18 amino acids. Germline V gene sequence: CDR1 SGHTA, CDR2 FQGTGA. The chain's CDR3 is CASSPYPRGGLNTGELFF. The CDR3 coding sequence is TGTGCCAGCAGCCCCTACCCTCGCGGGGGGCTCAACACCGGGGAGCTGTTTTTT.